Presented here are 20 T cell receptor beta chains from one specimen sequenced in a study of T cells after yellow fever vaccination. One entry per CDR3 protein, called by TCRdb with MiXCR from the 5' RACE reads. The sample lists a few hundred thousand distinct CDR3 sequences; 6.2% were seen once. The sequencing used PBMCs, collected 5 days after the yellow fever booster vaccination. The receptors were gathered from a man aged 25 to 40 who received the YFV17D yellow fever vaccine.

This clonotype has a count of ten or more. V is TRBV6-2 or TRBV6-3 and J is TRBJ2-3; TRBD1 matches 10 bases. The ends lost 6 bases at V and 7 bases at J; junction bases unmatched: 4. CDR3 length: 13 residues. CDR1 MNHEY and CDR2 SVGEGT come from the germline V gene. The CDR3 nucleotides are TGTGCCAGCAGGGGACAGGGGTTGCATACGCAGTATTTT. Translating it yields CASRGQGLHTQYF.

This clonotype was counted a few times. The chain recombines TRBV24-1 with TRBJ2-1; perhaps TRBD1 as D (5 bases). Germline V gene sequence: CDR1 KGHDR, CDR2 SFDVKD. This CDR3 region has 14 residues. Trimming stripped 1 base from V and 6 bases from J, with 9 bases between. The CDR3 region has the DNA TGTGCCACCAGTGATTTTTGGGGCGGCAATGAGCAGTTCTTC. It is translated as CATSDFWGGNEQFF.

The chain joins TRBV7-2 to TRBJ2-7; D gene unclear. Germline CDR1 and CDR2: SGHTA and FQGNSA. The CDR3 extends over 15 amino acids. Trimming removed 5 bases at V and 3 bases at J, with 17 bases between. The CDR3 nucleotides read TGTGCCAGCAGCCTAAGGGTCGAGACCATCTACGAGCAGTACTTC. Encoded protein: CASSLRVETIYEQYF.

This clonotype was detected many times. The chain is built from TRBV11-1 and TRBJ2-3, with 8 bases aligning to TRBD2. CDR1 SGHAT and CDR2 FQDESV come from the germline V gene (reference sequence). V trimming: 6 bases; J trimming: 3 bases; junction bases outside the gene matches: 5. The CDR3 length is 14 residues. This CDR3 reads CASSLAGPTDTQYF. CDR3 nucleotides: TGTGCCAGCAGTCTAGCGGGTCCAACAGATACGCAGTATTTT.

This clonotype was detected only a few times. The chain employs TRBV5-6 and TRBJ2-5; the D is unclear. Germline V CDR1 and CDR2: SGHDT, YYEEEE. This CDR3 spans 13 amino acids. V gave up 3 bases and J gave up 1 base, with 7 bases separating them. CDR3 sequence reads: CASSSDFQETQYF. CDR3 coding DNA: TGTGCCAGCAGCTCTGACTTCCAAGAGACCCAGTACTTC.

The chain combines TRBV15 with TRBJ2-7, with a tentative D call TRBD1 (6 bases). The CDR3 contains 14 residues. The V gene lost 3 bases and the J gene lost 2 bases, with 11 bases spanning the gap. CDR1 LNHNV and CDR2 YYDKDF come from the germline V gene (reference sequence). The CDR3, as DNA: TGTGCCACCAGCAGCGGGACACCTACCTACGAGCAGTACTTC. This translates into CATSSGTPTYEQYF. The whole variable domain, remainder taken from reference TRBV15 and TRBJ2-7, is DAMVIQNPRYQVTQFGKPVTLSCSQTLNHNVMYWYQQKSSQAPKLLFHYYDKDFNNEADTPDNFQSRRPNTSFCFLDIRSPGLGDTAMYLCATSSGTPTYEQYFGPGTRLTVT.

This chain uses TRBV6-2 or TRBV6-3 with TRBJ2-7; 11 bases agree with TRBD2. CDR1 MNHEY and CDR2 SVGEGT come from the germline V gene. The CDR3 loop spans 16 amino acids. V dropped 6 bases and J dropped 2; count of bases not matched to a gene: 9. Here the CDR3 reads CASSPSLAGGPYEQYF. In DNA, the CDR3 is TGTGCCAGCAGCCCCTCCCTAGCGGGAGGACCCTACGAGCAGTACTTC.

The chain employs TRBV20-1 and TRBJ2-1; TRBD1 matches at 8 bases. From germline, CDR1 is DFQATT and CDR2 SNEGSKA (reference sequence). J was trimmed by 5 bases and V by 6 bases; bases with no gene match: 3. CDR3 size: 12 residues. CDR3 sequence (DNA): TGCAGTGCGCGGACAGGGAACAATGAGCAGTTCTTC. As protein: CSARTGNNEQFF.

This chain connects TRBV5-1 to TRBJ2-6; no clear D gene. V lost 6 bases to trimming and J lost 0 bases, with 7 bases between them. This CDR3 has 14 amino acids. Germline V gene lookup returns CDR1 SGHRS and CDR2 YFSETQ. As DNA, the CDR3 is TGCGCCAGCAAGCCCAGCTCTGGGGCCAACGTCCTGACTTTC. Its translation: CASKPSSGANVLTF.

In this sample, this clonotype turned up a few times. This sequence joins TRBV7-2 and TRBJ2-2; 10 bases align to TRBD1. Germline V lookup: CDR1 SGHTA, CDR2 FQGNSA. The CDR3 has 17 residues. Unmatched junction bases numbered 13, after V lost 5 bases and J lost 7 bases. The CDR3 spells CASSARPRQGAGGELFF. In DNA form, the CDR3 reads TGTGCCAGCAGCGCCAGACCTAGACAGGGGGCCGGCGGGGAGCTGTTTTTT. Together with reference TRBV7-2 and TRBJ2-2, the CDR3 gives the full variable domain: GAGVSQSPSNKVTEKGKDVELRCDPISGHTALYWYRQSLGQGLEFLIYFQGNSAPDKSGLPSDRFSAERTGGSVSTLTIQRTQQEDSAVYLCASSARPRQGAGGELFFGEGSRLTVL.

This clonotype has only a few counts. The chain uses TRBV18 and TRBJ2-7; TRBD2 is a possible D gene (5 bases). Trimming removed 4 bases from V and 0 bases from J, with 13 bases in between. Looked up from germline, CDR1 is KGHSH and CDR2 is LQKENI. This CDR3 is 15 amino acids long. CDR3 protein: CASSLFSGDSYEQYF. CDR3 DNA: TGTGCCAGCTCACTATTCAGCGGAGACTCCTACGAGCAGTACTTC.

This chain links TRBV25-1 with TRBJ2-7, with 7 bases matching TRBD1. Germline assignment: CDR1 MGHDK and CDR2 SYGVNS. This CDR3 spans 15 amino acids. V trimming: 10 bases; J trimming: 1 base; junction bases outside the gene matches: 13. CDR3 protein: CAINSRQGQSYEQYF. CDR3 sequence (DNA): TGTGCCATCAATTCGAGACAGGGACAGTCCTACGAGCAGTACTTC.

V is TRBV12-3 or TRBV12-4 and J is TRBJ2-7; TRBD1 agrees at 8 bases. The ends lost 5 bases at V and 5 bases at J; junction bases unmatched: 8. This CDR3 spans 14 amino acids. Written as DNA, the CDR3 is TGTGCCAGCAGTCGCAGACAGGGGTCCAACGAGCAGTACTTC. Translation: CASSRRQGSNEQYF.

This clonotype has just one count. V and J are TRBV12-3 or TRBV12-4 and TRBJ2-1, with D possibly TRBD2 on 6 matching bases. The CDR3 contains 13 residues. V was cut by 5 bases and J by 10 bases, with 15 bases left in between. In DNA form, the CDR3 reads TGTGCCAGCAGTAGGGCTAGCGTATACGAGCAGTTCTTC. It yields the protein CASSRASVYEQFF.

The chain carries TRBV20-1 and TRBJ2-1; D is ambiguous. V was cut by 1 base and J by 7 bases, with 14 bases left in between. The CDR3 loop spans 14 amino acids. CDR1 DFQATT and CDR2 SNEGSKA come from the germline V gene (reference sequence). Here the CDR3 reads CSARGALLGNEQFF. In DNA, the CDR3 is TGCAGTGCTAGAGGCGCCTTGCTGGGGAATGAGCAGTTCTTC.

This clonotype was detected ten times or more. CDR3 DNA: TGCAGCGTCTGTACCAGGTCCAGGGATACGCAGTATTTT. Encoded protein: CSVCTRSRDTQYF. The chain employs TRBV29-1 and TRBJ2-3; D is unresolved. Germline CDR1 reads SQVTM; CDR2 reads ANQGSEA. Trimming left V 6 bases short and J 6 bases short, with 16 bases between. CDR3 length: 13 residues.

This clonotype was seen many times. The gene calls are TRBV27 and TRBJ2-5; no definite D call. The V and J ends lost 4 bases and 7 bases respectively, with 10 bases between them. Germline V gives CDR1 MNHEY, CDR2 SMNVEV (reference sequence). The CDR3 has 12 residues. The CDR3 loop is CASSSTSGTQYF. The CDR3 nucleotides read TGTGCCAGCAGTTCCACTTCCGGGACCCAGTACTTC.

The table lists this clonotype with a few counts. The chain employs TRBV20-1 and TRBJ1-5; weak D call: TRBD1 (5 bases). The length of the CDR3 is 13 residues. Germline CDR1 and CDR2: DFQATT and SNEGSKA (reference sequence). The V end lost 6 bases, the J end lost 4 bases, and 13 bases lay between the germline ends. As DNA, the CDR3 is TGCAGTGCCCCGGGACGGACTAATCAGCCCCAGCATTTT. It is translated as CSAPGRTNQPQHF.

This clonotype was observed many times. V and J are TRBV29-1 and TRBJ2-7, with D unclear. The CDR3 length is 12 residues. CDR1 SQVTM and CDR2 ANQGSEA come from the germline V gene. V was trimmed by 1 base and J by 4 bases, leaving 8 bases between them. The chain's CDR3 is CSVEAPGYEQYF. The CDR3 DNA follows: TGCAGCGTTGAAGCACCGGGTTACGAGCAGTACTTC.

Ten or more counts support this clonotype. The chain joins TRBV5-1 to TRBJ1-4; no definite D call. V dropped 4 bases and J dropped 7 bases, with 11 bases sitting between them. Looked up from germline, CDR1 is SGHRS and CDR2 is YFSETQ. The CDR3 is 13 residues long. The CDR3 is CASSLGGFEKLFF. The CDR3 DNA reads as TGCGCCAGCAGCCTGGGCGGTTTTGAAAAACTGTTTTTT.